The rows below give T cell receptor beta chains drawn from one sample of a study of T cell repertoires in cytomegalovirus infection. Their target antigens are unknown. Via MiXCR, TCRdb re-called the reads, giving one row per CDR3 protein. In the table there are about 770,000 distinct CDR3 sequences, approximately 32% of which are singletons. Sample: cultured CD8+ T cells from PBMCs, taken from culture after CMV antigen stimulation. These receptors were taken from a human donor in good health (CMV status not recorded). Some clones in this sample may be carry-over from other donors' samples. Both conserved end residues are part of each CDR3. A D gene is named only where the DNA matches it firmly. Expanded clones get a size class; other rows say once, few or many, or leave the size out.

size,J,D,V,CDR3,DNA
.,TRBJ1-4,.,TRBV6-6,CASSMHWGAGDEKLFF,TGTGCCAGCAGTATGCATTGGGGCGCGGGGGATGAAAAACTGTTTTTT
many,TRBJ1-5,.,TRBV7-9,CASSLAGDNQPQHF,TGTGCCAGCAGCTTAGCGGGGGACAATCAGCCCCAGCATTTT
.,TRBJ2-1,TRBD1,TRBV10-3,CAISGSRQGARQTPNNNEQFF,TGTGCCATCAGTGGGTCAAGACAGGGGGCGAGACAGACCCCCAACAACAATGAGCAGTTCTTC
.,TRBJ2-1,TRBD2,TRBV20-1,CSARDWGGETYNEQFF,TGCAGTGCTAGAGATTGGGGAGGGGAAACCTACAATGAGCAGTTCTTC
few,TRBJ2-7,.,TRBV2,CASSDGAKQVSYEQYF,TGTGCCAGCAGTGATGGGGCAAAACAAGTCTCCTACGAGCAGTACTTC
.,TRBJ2-7,TRBD1,TRBV20-1,CSGWDSSGYEQYF,TGCAGTGGGTGGGACAGCTCAGGCTACGAGCAGTACTTC
many,TRBJ2-1,.,TRBV7-2,CASSSLKEYSSYNEQFF,TGTGCCAGCAGCTCCCTTAAAGAGTATAGCTCCTACAATGAGCAGTTCTTC
.,TRBJ2-5,TRBD1,TRBV12-3/TRBV12-4,CASSVGRAGTVVGETQYF,TGTGCCAGCAGTGTGGGACGAGCCGGGACAGTCGTAGGAGAGACCCAGTACTTC
few,TRBJ2-2,.,TRBV11-1,CASPTPTGELFF,TGTGCCAGCCCGACCCCCACCGGGGAGCTGTTTTTT
.,TRBJ2-1,TRBD1,TRBV20-1,CSARDRGQGYNEQFF,TGCAGTGCTAGAGATCGGGGACAGGGGTACAATGAGCAGTTCTTC
.,TRBJ1-6,.,TRBV2,CASREGDSSYNSPLHF,TGTGCCAGCAGGGAAGGTGATAGCTCCTATAATTCACCCCTCCACTTT